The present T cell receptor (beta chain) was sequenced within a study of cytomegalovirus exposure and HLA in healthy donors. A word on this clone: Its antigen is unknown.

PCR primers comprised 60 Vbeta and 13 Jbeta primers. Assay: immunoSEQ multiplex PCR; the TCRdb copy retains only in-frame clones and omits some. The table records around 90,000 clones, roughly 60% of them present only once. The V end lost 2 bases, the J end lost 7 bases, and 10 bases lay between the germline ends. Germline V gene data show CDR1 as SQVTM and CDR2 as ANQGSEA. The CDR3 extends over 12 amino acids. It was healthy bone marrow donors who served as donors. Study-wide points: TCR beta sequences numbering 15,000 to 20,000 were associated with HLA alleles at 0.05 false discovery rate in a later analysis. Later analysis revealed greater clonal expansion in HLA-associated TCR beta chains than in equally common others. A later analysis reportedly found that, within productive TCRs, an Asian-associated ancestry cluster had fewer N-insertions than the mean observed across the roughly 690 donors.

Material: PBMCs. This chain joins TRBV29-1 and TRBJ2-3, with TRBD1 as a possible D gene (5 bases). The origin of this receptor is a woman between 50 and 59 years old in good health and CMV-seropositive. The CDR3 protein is CSVESQGNTQYF. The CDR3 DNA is TGCAGCGTTGAATCCCAGGGAAATACGCAGTATTTT.